The rows below give T cell receptor beta chains drawn from one sample of a study of blood T cell repertoires in COVID-19. Libraries were prepared by immunoSEQ multiplex PCR; TCRdb keeps only in-frame clonotypes and omits some of them. The data contain about 82,000 clones, roughly 80% of them singletons. Sequencing input: peripheral blood. These receptors all stem from an older man with active or convalescent COVID-19. CDR3s include the opening cysteine and the closing phenylalanine or tryptophan. The order of the fields is J gene, clone size, D gene, V gene, CDR3 DNA, CDR3 protein. A D gene is named only where the DNA matches it firmly. Only some rows state a clone size, as once, few, many or a class for expanded clones.

>TRBJ1-5|.|.|TRBV5-4
TGTGCCAGCAGCTTGCGGGGAGGAAATCAGCCCCAGCATTTT
CASSLRGGNQPQHF
>TRBJ1-3|.|.|TRBV28
TGTGCCAGCAGTTTACGGGGAAGTGGAGGAAACACCATATATTTT
CASSLRGSGGNTIYF
>TRBJ2-1|.|.|TRBV5-6
TGTGCCAGCAGCTTGTATAAGAGGAGCAGGGGAAAAAATGAGCAGTTCTTC
CASSLYKRSRGKNEQFF
>TRBJ1-1|once|TRBD1|TRBV5-4
TGTGCCAGCAGCTCCCGGACAGGGATGAACACTGAAGCTTTCTTT
CASSSRTGMNTEAFF
>TRBJ1-1|.|TRBD1|TRBV18
TGTGCCAGCTCACTCAGACCGGGACAGAGGAACACTGAAGCTTTCTTT
CASSLRPGQRNTEAFF
>TRBJ2-5|.|TRBD2|TRBV5-4
TGTGCCAGCAGCCCCCGACTAGCGGGTGTCAGGGAGACCCAGTACTTC
CASSPRLAGVRETQYF
>TRBJ2-3|.|TRBD1|TRBV5-4
TGTGCCAGCAACTTACAGGGGGGCACAGATACGCAGTATTTT
CASNLQGGTDTQYF
>TRBJ2-2|.|.|TRBV28
TGTGCCAGCGGGGGACTGGAGAACACCGGGGAGCTGTTTTTT
CASGGLENTGELFF
>TRBJ1-1|.|.|TRBV28
TGTGCCAGCGTTCTCCCGAACACTGAAGCTTTCTTT
CASVLPNTEAFF
>TRBJ2-1|.|.|TRBV12-3/TRBV12-4
TGTGCCAGCAGTTTCATAGAAAATGAGCAGTTCTTC
CASSFIENEQFF
>TRBJ2-3|.|.|TRBV5-4
TGTGCCAGCAATAGGGGTCGGAGAGATACGCAGTATTTT
CASNRGRRDTQYF
>TRBJ1-5|.|TRBD1|TRBV7-9
TGTGCCAGCAGCTTACCAGGACAGGGGTCGCCCCAGCATTTT
CASSLPGQGSPQHF
>TRBJ1-6|.|TRBD1|TRBV3-1/TRBV3-2
TGTGCCAGCAGCCAAAGGACAGGGCGAGCCAGGAATTCACCCCTCCACTTT
CASSQRTGRARNSPLHF
>TRBJ2-3|.|.|TRBV7-8
TGTGCCAGCAGCCCGCGGCGCCGAAACACAGATACGCAGTATTTT
CASSPRRRNTDTQYF
>TRBJ1-5|.|.|TRBV30
TGTGCCTGGAGTTCGGCGAACAGGAATCAGCCCCAGCATTTT
CAWSSANRNQPQHF
>TRBJ1-1|.|TRBD1|TRBV7-9
TGTGCCAGCAGCCCATGGACAGGGGGCAACACTGAAGCTTTCTTT
CASSPWTGGNTEAFF
>TRBJ1-1|.|.|TRBV5-1
TGCGCCAGCCGGGAGGGGGGTTTGAATCTACCTGAAGCTTTCTTT
CASREGGLNLPEAFF
>TRBJ2-1|once|TRBD1|TRBV5-4
TGTGCCAGCAGCTTGGACAGGGGTGAGCAGTTCTTC
CASSLDRGEQFF
>TRBJ2-5|.|.|TRBV2
TGTGCCAGCAGGTCAACAGGGCCAGAGACCCAGTACTTC
CASRSTGPETQYF
>TRBJ2-2|.|TRBD2|TRBV10-1
TGCGCCAGCAGTGACGTTAGCGGGCAGTACACCGGGGAGCTGTTTTTT
CASSDVSGQYTGELFF
>TRBJ1-6|.|TRBD1|TRBV6-6
TGTGCCAGCAGTTACGACAGGGGGAGTTCACCCCTCCACTTT
CASSYDRGSSPLHF
>TRBJ2-2|.|.|TRBV2
TGTGCCAGCAGTTTACAGCTCACCGGGGAGCTGTTTTTT
CASSLQLTGELFF
>TRBJ1-1|.|TRBD1|TRBV19
TGTGCCAGTGAAGACAGGGTGAACACTGAAGCTTTCTTT
CASEDRVNTEAFF
>TRBJ1-2|.|.|TRBV5-1
TGCGCCAGCAGCTTGGACGGAGGCTCTGGCTACACCTTC
CASSLDGGSGYTF
>TRBJ2-4|.|.|TRBV10-3
TGTGCCATCAGTGAACCCGACACTGCCAAAAACATTCAGTACTTC
CAISEPDTAKNIQYF
>TRBJ1-1|.|.|TRBV11-2
TGTGCCAGCAGCTATTCACAGGGAGTGGAGGCTTTCTTT
CASSYSQGVEAFF
>TRBJ2-5|.|.|TRBV3-1/TRBV3-2
TGTGCCAGCAGCGGAGGGGGCAAAGAGACCCAGTACTTC
CASSGGGKETQYF
>TRBJ1-2|once|TRBD1|TRBV7-2
TGTGCCAGCAGACCGACAGGGGGAGGTGGCTACACCTTC
CASRPTGGGGYTF
>TRBJ1-1|once|.|TRBV4-1
TGCGCCAGCAGCCAAGCCCCGACAGAAAACACTGAAGCTTTCTTT
CASSQAPTENTEAFF
>TRBJ1-1|.|TRBD1|TRBV12-3/TRBV12-4
TGTGCCAGCCGGGGACAGTCGAACACTGAAGCTTTCTTT
CASRGQSNTEAFF
>TRBJ2-2|.|TRBD2|TRBV5-1
TGCGCCAGCAGCCCGGTGGCTAGCGGGGCCACCGGGGAGCTGTTTTTT
CASSPVASGATGELFF
>TRBJ1-1|.|.|TRBV29-1
TGCAGCGTCGAACGGGCTCAGGGTGGCACTGAAGCTTTCTTT
CSVERAQGGTEAFF
>TRBJ2-3|.|.|TRBV10-3
TGTGCCATCAGTAGCGCTACTAGCACAGATACGCAGTATTTT
CAISSATSTDTQYF
>TRBJ2-1|.|TRBD1|TRBV19
TGTGCCAGTAGTAGGCTCGGGACAGGACCGGGCAATGAGCAGTTCTTC
CASSRLGTGPGNEQFF
>TRBJ2-1|.|TRBD1|TRBV28
TGTGCCAGCAGCCCTGGACAGGGCAGCTCCTACAATGAGCAGTTCTTC
CASSPGQGSSYNEQFF
>TRBJ2-3|.|TRBD2|TRBV7-9
TGTGCCAGCAGCTTAATGGGACTAAGCACCACAGATACGCAGTATTTT
CASSLMGLSTTDTQYF
>TRBJ2-5|once|.|TRBV24-1
TGTGCCACCAGCGACAGGGAGACCCAGTACTTC
CATSDRETQYF
>TRBJ1-1|.|.|TRBV12-2
TGTGCAAGTCGCTCCCCTTCGGCTGAAGCTTTCTTT
CASRSPSAEAFF